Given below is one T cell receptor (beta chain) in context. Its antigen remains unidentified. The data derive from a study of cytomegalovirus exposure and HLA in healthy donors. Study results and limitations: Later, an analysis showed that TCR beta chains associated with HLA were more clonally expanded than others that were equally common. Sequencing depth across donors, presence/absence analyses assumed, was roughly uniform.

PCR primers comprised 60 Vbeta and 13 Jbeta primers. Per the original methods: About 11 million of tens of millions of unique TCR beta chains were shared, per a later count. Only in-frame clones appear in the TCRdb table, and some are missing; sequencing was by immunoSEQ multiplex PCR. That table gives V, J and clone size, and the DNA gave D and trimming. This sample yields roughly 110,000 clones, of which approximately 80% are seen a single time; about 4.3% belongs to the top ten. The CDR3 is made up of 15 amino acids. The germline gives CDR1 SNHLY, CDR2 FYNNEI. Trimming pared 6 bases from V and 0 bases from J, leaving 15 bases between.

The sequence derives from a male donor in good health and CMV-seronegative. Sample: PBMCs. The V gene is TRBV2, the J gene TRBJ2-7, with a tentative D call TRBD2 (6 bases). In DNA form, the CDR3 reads TGTGCCAGCAGGGCTGGGGACTCCTACTCCTACGAGCAGTACTTC. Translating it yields CASRAGDSYSYEQYF.